These 27 T cell receptor beta chains came from one sample sequenced in a study of post-analysis software for immune sequencing data. The study, taken as a whole, reports: When patients were compared with controls, about five TRBV segments were more frequent, TRBV5-6, TRBV5-1 and TRBV20-1 among them.

These receptors have no known antigen. Unique molecular identifiers featured in each of the TCR beta cDNA libraries. MiXCR was run by TCRdb on the PCR reads, yielding one entry per CDR3 protein. The table lists around 770,000 distinct CDR3 sequences, around 46% of them singletons. The specimen was blood. The receptors derive from a girl aged 10 to 17 with multiple sclerosis.

This chain links TRBV20-1 with TRBJ1-4, with TRBD1 as a possible D gene (6 bases). V was clipped by 7 bases and J by 8 bases, with 29 bases between them. Germline CDR1 DFQATT, CDR2 SNEGSKA (reference sequence). The CDR3 consists of 17 residues. CDR3 nucleotides: TGCAGTGTCATCCCCCTCAGGAAGGGGGTTTTAATGGAAAAACTGTTTTTT. This codes for CSVIPLRKGVLMEKLFF.

The rearrangement joins TRBV5-1 to TRBJ2-7; a weak D match, TRBD2 (5 bases). Germline V gene data show CDR1 as SGHRS and CDR2 as YFSETQ. This CDR3 is built from 14 residues. Trimming cost V 2 bases and J 3 bases, with 12 bases left between them. CDR3 sequence (DNA): TGCGCCAGCAGCTTTGTTGAGGGCGTCTACGAGCAGTACTTC. This codes for CASSFVEGVYEQYF.

The gene calls are TRBV4-3 and TRBJ2-4, with TRBD1 as a possible D gene (5 bases). Near its end, the DNA agrees better with TRBJ2-7, so the J call may be wrong. CDR3 size: 15 residues. CDR1 and CDR2 (germline): LGHNA, YSLEER. The CDR3 sequence: CASSRRIDSPSEQYF. The CDR3 DNA reads as TGCGCCAGCAGCCGCCGAATAGACAGCCCCTCCGAGCAGTACTTC.

Concerning this clonotype itself: This may come from a read error, since a much larger clone is one base off. The chain recombines TRBV7-2 with TRBJ2-1, with TRBD2 matching 7 bases. Germline V gene lookup returns CDR1 SGHTA and CDR2 FQGNSA. Trimming took 5 bases from V and 15 from J; bases not matched to a gene: 13. This CDR3 spans 13 amino acids. CDR3 in amino acids: CASSPPLAGVGFF. As DNA, the CDR3 is TGTGCCAGCAGCCCCCCCTTGGCGGGGGTAGGGTTCTTC.

The rearrangement joins TRBV2 to TRBJ2-7; the D call may be TRBD1 or TRBD2 (6 bases each). Deletions cut 7 bases from V and 3 bases from J, with 13 bases between. Germline values: CDR1 SNHLY, CDR2 FYNNEI. The CDR3 runs to 13 residues. The CDR3 region has the DNA TGTGCCAGCACGACACAGGGAGGCTACGAGCAGTACTTC. Translation gives CASTTQGGYEQYF.

The V call is TRBV29-1, the J call TRBJ2-7, with D unresolved. The assigned J gene may be wrong: the sequence end matches TRBJ2-5 better. Germline V gene data show CDR1 as SQVTM and CDR2 as ANQGSEA. The CDR3 length is 15 residues. CDR3 loop: CSVEDGQATQETQYF. CDR3 coding DNA: TGCAGCGTTGAAGATGGGCAGGCAACACAAGAGACCCAGTACTTC.

CDR3 nucleotides: TGTGCCAGCGCCCCGGGACTAGCTAGGGATGAGCAGTTCTTC. Protein sequence: CASAPGLARDEQFF. The chain uses TRBV11-2 and TRBJ2-1; 9 nucleotides agree with TRBD2. With V trimmed by 8 bases and J by 8 bases, 10 bases remained unmatched. The CDR3 totals 14 residues. The germline V gene has CDR1 SGHAT and CDR2 FQNNGV.

This clonotype was counted only a few times. This rearrangement joins TRBV10-3 to TRBJ2-1; TRBD1 aligns across 10 bases. The V gene's germline CDR1 is ENHRY and CDR2 SYGVKD. V lost 0 bases to trimming and J lost 7 bases; unmatched junction nucleotides: 3. This CDR3 region has 15 residues. The CDR3 region is CAISESGQGRNEQFF. CDR3 nucleotides: TGTGCCATCAGTGAGTCGGGACAGGGGAGGAATGAGCAGTTCTTC.

Notes on this clonotype: The junction differs from germline at one of its ends, possibly a read error. The chain uses TRBV25-1 and TRBJ2-1, with D unclear. The CDR3 spans 16 residues. CDR1 and CDR2 (germline): MGHDK, SYGVNS. The CDR3 here is CASSGQNQSSYNEQFF. In DNA form, the CDR3 reads TGCGCCAGCAGTGGCCAAAACCAGAGCTCCTACAATGAGCAGTTCTTC.

The gene calls are TRBV25-1 and TRBJ2-3, with 13 bases fitting TRBD2. V shed 7 bases and J 3 bases; nucleotides not matched to a gene: 4. This CDR3 is 15 amino acids long. Germline V gene lookup returns CDR1 MGHDK and CDR2 SYGVNS. The CDR3 protein is CASKLAGGSTDTQYF. DNA of the CDR3: TGTGCCAGCAAACTAGCGGGAGGGTCGACAGATACGCAGTATTTT. The whole variable domain, remainder taken from reference TRBV25-1 and TRBJ2-3, is EADIYQTPRYLVIGTGKKITLECSQTMGHDKMYWYQQDPGMELHLIHYSYGVNSTEKGDLSSESTVSRIRTEHFPLTLESARPSHTSQYLCASKLAGGSTDTQYFGPGTRLTVL.

The chain carries TRBV15 and TRBJ1-2; no firm D call. Germline-derived CDR1 and CDR2 are LNHNV and YYDKDF (reference sequence). Between the trimmed V and J ends, which lost 1 base and 7 bases, there was a span of 16 bases. This CDR3 comprises 15 residues. The CDR3 DNA follows: TGTGCCACCAGCAGAGTTGTAGAACCCCGGGGTGGCTACACCTTC. Protein sequence: CATSRVVEPRGGYTF.

The chain uses TRBV7-2 and TRBJ1-5; D unresolved. The CDR3 has 13 residues. The germline V gene encodes CDR1 SGHTA and CDR2 FQGNSA. V shed 2 bases and J shed 8 bases, with 10 bases lying between them. CDR3: CASSLNSMEPQHF. DNA for the CDR3: TGTGCCAGCAGCTTAAATTCAATGGAGCCCCAGCATTTT.

The sample holds a few counts of this clonotype. The chain recombines TRBV5-1 with TRBJ2-1; D is ambiguous. In germline, CDR1 is SGHRS, CDR2 YFSETQ. The CDR3 length is 14 residues. V was clipped by 0 bases and J by 7 bases, with 11 bases between them. CDR3 nucleotide sequence: TGCGCCAGCAGCTTGGGGTGGGCGATTAATGAGCAGTTCTTC. Translated, it gives CASSLGWAINEQFF.

The rearrangement links TRBV6-4 to TRBJ2-1, with TRBD2 matching 8 bases. Germline V gene sequence: CDR1 MRHNA, CDR2 SNTAGT. J gave up 6 bases and V 7 bases, and 8 bases lay outside the gene matches. The CDR3 runs 14 residues. CDR3 sequence: CASKTSDWSNEQFF. CDR3 nucleotide sequence: TGTGCCAGCAAGACTAGCGATTGGTCCAATGAGCAGTTCTTC.

The gene calls are TRBV20-1 and TRBJ2-7, with 11 bases matching TRBD1. Germline lookup yields CDR1 DFQATT and CDR2 SNEGSKA (reference sequence). The CDR3 has 15 residues. V shed 0 bases, J shed 3 bases, and the junction held 4 bases outside the gene matches. DNA for the CDR3: TGCAGTGCTAGAGATTGGACAGGGGGCCTCTACGAGCAGTACTTC. This encodes CSARDWTGGLYEQYF.

V is TRBV7-6 and J is TRBJ2-3; D is perhaps TRBD2 (6 bases). The CDR3 consists of 16 residues. Germline V gene lookup returns CDR1 SGHVS and CDR2 FNYEAQ. The V end lost 2 bases, the J end lost 0 bases, and 12 bases lay between the germline ends. The DNA of the CDR3 is TGTGCCAGCAGCTTAAGACCCGGAGGGAGCACAGATACGCAGTATTTT. This translates into CASSLRPGGSTDTQYF.

Only a few counts were recorded for this clonotype. The chain links TRBV11-2 to TRBJ2-2, with a tentative D call TRBD1 (5 bases). V dropped 1 base and J dropped 8 bases, with 8 bases sitting between them. Looked up from germline, CDR1 is SGHAT and CDR2 is FQNNGV. There are 13 residues in the CDR3. The CDR3: CASSLVRQGELFF. In DNA, the CDR3 is TGTGCCAGCAGCTTAGTTCGACAGGGGGAGCTGTTTTTT.

The J gene is TRBJ2-3, the V gene TRBV11-2, with 9 bases lining up with TRBD1. V dropped 5 bases and J dropped 0; count of bases not matched to a gene: 9. Germline CDR1 and CDR2: SGHAT and FQNNGV. This CDR3 has 17 residues. The CDR3 sequence is CASSRTGQGLSTDTQYF. CDR3 nucleotide sequence: TGTGCCAGCAGCCGAACCGGACAGGGGCTAAGCACAGATACGCAGTATTTT.

The chain combines TRBV20-1 with TRBJ2-5; tentatively, D is TRBD1 (6 bases). Germline loops: CDR1 DFQATT, CDR2 SNEGSKA (reference sequence). V was clipped by 3 bases and J by 2 bases, with 16 bases between them. The CDR3 has 15 amino acids. The CDR3 spells CSASQFGQLQETQYF. CDR3 in DNA: TGCAGTGCTAGTCAATTCGGACAGTTACAAGAGACCCAGTACTTC.

DNA of the CDR3: TGTGCCAGCAGCTTGAAGGCTTACCAAGAGACCCAGTACTTC. This gives the protein CASSLKAYQETQYF. The V gene is TRBV5-6, the J gene TRBJ2-5; D call uncertain. Germline CDR1 is SGHDT and CDR2 is YYEEEE. The CDR3 has 14 residues. The V and J ends lost 1 base and 0 bases respectively, with 7 bases between them.

The chain has TRBV20-1 and TRBJ1-2; unclear D gene. This CDR3 is built from 12 residues. Deletions cut 6 bases from V and 8 bases from J, with 16 bases between. Germline V gene sequence: CDR1 DFQATT, CDR2 SNEGSKA (reference sequence). The CDR3 loop reads CSAPVGARGYTF. CDR3 coding DNA: TGCAGTGCCCCCGTGGGCGCGAGGGGCTACACCTTC.

This clonotype was detected only a few times. This chain uses TRBV29-1 with TRBJ2-1, with D unresolved. V gave up 4 bases and J gave up 2 bases, with 6 bases separating them. CDR3 length: 12 amino acids. Germline V CDR1 and CDR2: SQVTM, ANQGSEA. CDR3 residues: CSVVVTYNEQFF. The CDR3, as DNA: TGCAGCGTTGTGGTTACCTACAATGAGCAGTTCTTC.

V is TRBV28 and J is TRBJ2-4; either TRBD1 or TRBD2 may fit D (5 bases each). This CDR3 region has 16 residues. Germline values: CDR1 MDHEN, CDR2 SYDVKM. Trimming cost V 4 bases and J 4 bases, with 17 bases left between them. The CDR3: CASSYDHSGRKNIQYF. DNA for the CDR3: TGTGCCAGCAGTTACGACCACTCGGGACGGAAAAACATTCAGTACTTC.

The rearrangement joins TRBV10-3 to TRBJ1-3; D is perhaps TRBD1 (6 bases). Per the germline V gene, CDR1 is ENHRY and CDR2 is SYGVKD. The CDR3 has 13 amino acids. Between the trimmed V and J ends, which lost 4 bases and 4 bases, there was a span of 8 bases. CDR3 sequence reads: CAISGGPGNTIYF. DNA of the CDR3: TGTGCCATCAGTGGGGGGCCCGGAAACACCATATATTTT.

The chain has TRBV7-2 and TRBJ2-3; D is unresolved. Trimming stripped 1 base from V and 6 bases from J, with 8 bases between. The CDR3 has 13 residues. CDR1 SGHTA and CDR2 FQGNSA come from the germline V gene. Here the CDR3 reads CASSLEVPDTQYF. The CDR3 DNA reads as TGTGCCAGCAGCTTAGAGGTCCCCGATACGCAGTATTTT.

The chain is built from TRBV5-6 and TRBJ2-3; possibly TRBD2 for D (6 bases). This CDR3 region has 19 residues. Per germline, CDR1 SGHDT and CDR2 YYEEEE. Trimming took 0 bases from V and 3 from J, leaving 23 bases between them. DNA for the CDR3: TGTGCCAGCAGCTTGGATAAGCGGGCCTTGGTTTTCCGGACAGATACGCAGTATTTT. Translating gives CASSLDKRALVFRTDTQYF.

This chain connects TRBV10-3 to TRBJ2-3; D perhaps matches TRBD2 (6 bases). The V end was cut by 11 bases, the J end by 2 bases, with 11 bases between. The V gene's germline CDR1 is ENHRY and CDR2 SYGVKD. CDR3 size: 12 residues. The CDR3 nucleotides are TGTGCCGCCGGGAGTAACACAGATACGCAGTATTTT. Translated, it gives CAAGSNTDTQYF.